The 22 T cell receptor beta chains listed next were all sequenced from one sample in a study of OX40 agonist ivuxolimab in advanced cancers. The assay was immunoSEQ multiplex PCR, and TCRdb's table has in-frame clones only and misses some. The table lists 58,000 or so clones, around 89% of them singletons. The specimen was CD4+ or CD8+ T cells sorted from blood, collected in a trial of the OX40 agonist ivuxolimab. Source of these receptors: an adult with an advanced solid tumor such as melanoma, head and neck, liver or kidney cancer.

The rearrangement joins TRBV28 to TRBJ1-6; D unclear. Germline V gene lookup returns CDR1 MDHEN and CDR2 SYDVKM. This CDR3 has 15 amino acids. With 2 bases removed from V and 6 bases from J, the gap between germline ends came to 11 bases. CDR3 loop: CASSLDPTSNSPLHF. The CDR3 DNA reads as TGTGCCAGCAGTTTAGACCCCACGAGTAATTCACCCCTCCACTTT.

This chain connects TRBV18 to TRBJ1-1, with D maybe TRBD1 (6 bases). This CDR3 has 16 residues. Germline V gives CDR1 KGHSH, CDR2 LQKENI. The V gene lost 8 bases and the J gene lost 0 bases, with 19 bases spanning the gap. CDR3 in amino acids: CASLPGARHLNTEAFF. CDR3 coding DNA: TGTGCCAGCCTCCCGGGGGCCCGCCACTTGAACACTGAAGCTTTCTTT. Full variable domain (remainder filled in from reference TRBV18 and TRBJ1-1): NAGVMQNPRHLVRRRGQEARLRCSPMKGHSHVYWYRQLPEEGLKFMVYLQKENIIDESGMPKERFSAEFPKEGPSILRIQQVVRGDSAAYFCASLPGARHLNTEAFFGQGTRLTVV.

This chain uses TRBV19 with TRBJ1-2; 9 bases line up with TRBD1. This CDR3 contains 15 residues. Germline CDR1 LNHDA, CDR2 SQIVND (reference sequence). The junction had 11 bases not matched to a gene; V was cut back by 10 bases and J by 2 bases. DNA of the CDR3: TGTGCCACCAAAACGGCTACAGGGGGCAACTATGGCTACACCTTC. This translates into CATKTATGGNYGYTF. Full variable domain (missing parts from reference TRBV19 and TRBJ1-2): DGGITQSPKYLFRKEGQNVTLSCEQNLNHDAMYWYRQDPGQGLRLIYYSQIVNDFQKGDIAEGYSVSREKKESFPLTVTSAQKNPTAFYLCATKTATGGNYGYTFGSGTRLTVV.

The genes are TRBV9 and TRBJ1-1, with 7 bases that match TRBD1. Looked up from germline, CDR1 is SGDLS and CDR2 is YYNGEE. The trim removed 4 bases at V and 1 base at J, leaving 4 bases unmatched. This CDR3 contains 14 residues. This CDR3 is CASSYTGENTEAFF. The CDR3 DNA follows: TGTGCCAGCAGCTACACAGGGGAGAACACTGAAGCTTTCTTT.

This sequence joins TRBV30 and TRBJ1-2; TRBD1 agrees at 10 bases. Trimming removed 1 base from V and 7 bases from J; junction bases left unmatched: 3. From germline, CDR1 is GTSNPN and CDR2 SVGIG (reference sequence). CDR3 length: 13 amino acids. The CDR3 sequence: CAWSADRGLGYTF. The CDR3 coding sequence is TGTGCCTGGAGTGCAGACAGGGGGCTTGGCTACACCTTC.

V gene TRBV10-2 combines with J gene TRBJ2-2; a weak D match, TRBD2 (5 bases). Trimming cost V 2 bases and J 4 bases, with 11 bases left between them. The CDR3 extends over 15 amino acids. Germline values: CDR1 WSHSY, CDR2 SAAADI. DNA for the CDR3: TGCGCCAGCAGTGAGCACAGCGGACGCACCGGGGAGCTGTTTTTT. The encoded protein is CASSEHSGRTGELFF.

The J gene is TRBJ2-7, the V gene TRBV7-2; 13 positions match TRBD2. Germline loops: CDR1 SGHTA, CDR2 FQGNSA. This CDR3 is 15 amino acids long. The J segment lost 6 bases and the V segment lost 5 bases, leaving 7 bases of the junction unmatched. The CDR3: CASSDRTSGGSEQYF. In DNA form, the CDR3 reads TGTGCCAGCAGCGACCGGACTAGCGGGGGTTCCGAGCAGTACTTC.

This clone was seen only once. V usage is TRBV11-2 and J usage is TRBJ1-3; 9 bases agree with TRBD1. V shed 2 bases and J 3 bases; nucleotides not matched to a gene: 8. The CDR3 spans 17 residues. Germline V lookup: CDR1 SGHAT, CDR2 FQNNGV. The CDR3 spells CASSLNSGTGIGNTIYF. CDR3 DNA sequence: TGTGCCAGCAGCTTAAACTCCGGGACAGGGATTGGAAACACCATATATTTT.

This chain joins TRBV4-1 and TRBJ2-7; D unclear. V was cut by 0 bases and J by 3 bases, with 12 bases left in between. CDR3 length equals 15 residues. Germline CDR1 is MGHRA and CDR2 is YSYEKL. As DNA, the CDR3 is TGCGCCAGCAGCCAAGATCCGGTTGGTAGCTACGAGCAGTACTTC. As protein: CASSQDPVGSYEQYF.

V is TRBV2 and J is TRBJ2-5, with 8 bases matching TRBD1. V shed 6 bases, J shed 1 base, and the junction held 7 bases outside the gene matches. Germline loops: CDR1 SNHLY, CDR2 FYNNEI. CDR3 length: 15 residues. CDR3 sequence reads: CASSPWTGPQETQYF. The CDR3 DNA is TGTGCCAGCAGCCCGTGGACAGGGCCCCAAGAGACCCAGTACTTC.

The chain is built from TRBV19 and TRBJ1-2; no firm D call. The germline V gene has CDR1 LNHDA and CDR2 SQIVND (reference sequence). CDR3 length: 12 residues. The germline V and J ends were trimmed by 4 bases and 4 bases, with 7 bases remaining between them. As DNA, the CDR3 is TGTGCCAGTAGTAAGGGAAGCTATGGCTACACCTTC. Translated: CASSKGSYGYTF.

As concerns this clone: Its ends do not fully match the called genes, so a read error is possible. The rearrangement uses TRBV6-1 and TRBJ2-7, with 8 bases fitting TRBD1. This CDR3 comprises 14 residues. The germline V gene encodes CDR1 MNHNS and CDR2 SASEGT. The CDR3 sequence: CAISESGQVYEQYF. The CDR3 nucleotides are TGTGCCATCAGTGAGTCGGGACAGGTCTACGAGCAGTACTTC.

The CDR3 nucleotides are TGTGCCAGCAGCATTAATAGGGGAGATACGCAGTATTTT. It is translated as CASSINRGDTQYF. The chain joins TRBV7-3 to TRBJ2-3; a weak D match, TRBD1 (5 bases). Trimming pared 5 bases from V and 5 bases from J, leaving 11 bases between. The germline gives CDR1 SGHTA, CDR2 FQGTGA. This CDR3 has 13 amino acids.

The V and J genes are TRBV6-1 and TRBJ1-4, with D unclear. The V end was cut by 2 bases, the J end by 4 bases, with 8 bases between. The germline V gene has CDR1 MNHNS and CDR2 SASEGT. CDR3 length: 14 residues. This CDR3 reads CASSELDFNEKLFF. In nucleotides, the CDR3 is TGTGCCAGCAGTGAATTGGATTTTAATGAAAAACTGTTTTTT.

V and J are TRBV11-2 and TRBJ1-4; 7 bases line up with TRBD1. V shed 4 bases and J 0 bases; nucleotides not matched to a gene: 14. Germline lookup yields CDR1 SGHAT and CDR2 FQNNGV. CDR3 size: 19 residues. CDR3: CASSYRQGSIMATNEKLFF. CDR3 DNA: TGTGCCAGCAGCTATCGACAGGGAAGTATTATGGCAACTAATGAAAAACTGTTTTTT. Using reference TRBV11-2 and TRBJ1-4 for the parts outside the CDR3, the full variable domain is EAGVAQSPRYKIIEKRQSVAFWCNPISGHATLYWYQQILGQGPKLLIQFQNNGVVDDSQLPKDRFSAERLKGVDSTLKIQPAKLEDSAVYLCASSYRQGSIMATNEKLFFGSGTQLSVL.

The V call is TRBV28, the J call TRBJ2-5; TRBD1 is a possible D gene (6 bases). Germline lookup yields CDR1 MDHEN and CDR2 SYDVKM. V was shortened by 3 bases and J by 4 bases, with 18 bases between the two germline ends. The CDR3 runs to 16 residues. CDR3 amino acids: CASSFYIRDTGETQYF. CDR3 DNA sequence: TGTGCCAGCAGTTTTTATATTCGGGACACAGGAGAGACCCAGTACTTC. The full variable domain, its missing parts supplied by reference TRBV28 and TRBJ2-5, is DVKVTQSSRYLVKRTGEKVFLECVQDMDHENMFWYRQDPGLGLRLIYFSYDVKMKEKGDIPEGYSVSREKKERFSLILESASTNQTSMYLCASSFYIRDTGETQYFGPGTRLLVL.

J is TRBJ2-1 and V is TRBV19; D is perhaps TRBD1 or TRBD2 (5 bases each). CDR3 length equals 15 residues. Germline V gene data show CDR1 as LNHDA and CDR2 as SQIVND (reference sequence). Trimming cost V 5 bases and J 0 bases, with 11 bases left between them. CDR3 sequence: CASSWDGSSYNEQFF. In DNA form, the CDR3 reads TGTGCCAGTAGTTGGGACGGAAGCTCCTACAATGAGCAGTTCTTC.

The chain links TRBV7-9 to TRBJ1-2; D remains unclear. Between the trimmed V and J ends, which lost 5 bases and 2 bases, there was a span of 15 bases. Germline lookup yields CDR1 SEHNR and CDR2 FQNEAQ (reference sequence). This CDR3 is 15 amino acids long. The DNA for the CDR3 is TGTGCCAGCAGCGTCCTGGTGTCGAAGAACTATGGCTACACCTTC. This gives the protein CASSVLVSKNYGYTF.

The chain is built from TRBV29-1 and TRBJ1-1; D perhaps matches TRBD1 (6 bases). CDR1 and CDR2 from the germline V gene are SQVTM and ANQGSEA. CDR3 length: 12 residues. V lost 3 bases to trimming and J lost 5 bases, with 10 bases between them. The CDR3 DNA is TGCAGCGTTGAGGGCAGGGGAACTGAAGCTTTCTTT. Protein sequence: CSVEGRGTEAFF.

This clone appeared once. V is TRBV5-6 and J is TRBJ2-5; 8 nucleotides match TRBD2. Germline trimming cut 2 bases from V and 5 bases from J; bases unmatched to any gene: 8. CDR1 and CDR2 from the germline V gene are SGHDT and YYEEEE. This CDR3 contains 15 residues. The CDR3 is CASSFSAGGYETQYF. The CDR3 nucleotides read TGTGCCAGCAGCTTTAGTGCGGGAGGCTACGAGACCCAGTACTTC.

The chain carries TRBV11-2 and TRBJ2-3; TRBD2 might be the D (7 bases). The V end lost 1 base, the J end lost 1 base, and 12 bases lay between the germline ends. Per germline, CDR1 SGHAT and CDR2 FQNNGV. The CDR3 spans 16 residues. CDR3 protein: CASSLGGGRGTDTQYF. The CDR3 coding sequence is TGTGCCAGCAGCTTAGGCGGGGGCCGCGGCACAGATACGCAGTATTTT.

This chain links TRBV6-6 with TRBJ2-3; D gene uncertain. Germline values: CDR1 MNHNY, CDR2 SVGAGI (reference sequence). V gave up 6 bases and J gave up 0 bases, with 4 bases separating them. The CDR3 contains 12 residues. The CDR3 sequence: CASSGSTDTQYF. In DNA, the CDR3 is TGTGCCAGCAGCGGGAGCACAGATACGCAGTATTTT.